This is a list of T cell receptor beta chains from one sample in a study of beta chain features in type 1 diabetes. Assay used: immunoSEQ multiplex PCR; TCRdb lists only in-frame clones, some missing. The table includes under 900,000 clones, about a sixth detected once. Sequenced: naive CD4+ T cells from blood. Every receptor here comes from a woman between 18 and 29 years old in good health. Each CDR3 is given with its conserved first and last residue. A D gene is named only where the DNA matches it firmly. Rows give clone size only sometimes, using once, few, many, or a class for an expanded clone.

NA,TRBJ2-5,TRBV27,few,TGTGCCAGCAGTTTATGGGAGACCCAGTACTTC,CASSLWETQYF
NA,TRBJ2-7,TRBV2,few,TGTGCCAGCAGTGAAACCCGGGACGGTTTCTACGAGCAGTACTTC,CASSETRDGFYEQYF
NA,TRBJ2-5,TRBV9,few,TGTGCCAGCAGCGTAGAAGGACGGTCCCAAGAGACCCAGTACTTC,CASSVEGRSQETQYF
TRBD1,TRBJ2-7,TRBV29-1,NA,TGCAGCGGGGGACAGGCCTACGAGCAGTACTTC,CSGGQAYEQYF
NA,TRBJ2-5,TRBV19,NA,TGTGCCAGTACGTCCGGGTACCAAGAGACCCAGTACTTC,CASTSGYQETQYF
NA,TRBJ1-1,TRBV4-1,few,TGCGCCAGCAGCCAGTTTGGGTCCTTGAACTCTGAAGCTTTCTTT,CASSQFGSLNSEAFF
NA,TRBJ1-2,TRBV5-1,NA,TGCGCCAGCAGCTTGGCCAGTACCTATGGCTACACCTTC,CASSLASTYGYTF
TRBD2,TRBJ2-5,TRBV18,few,TGTGCCAGCTCACCCCTCGAAGGACTAGCGGTTCAAGAGACCCAGTACTTC,CASSPLEGLAVQETQYF
NA,TRBJ1-2,TRBV19,NA,TGTGCCAGTAGTAGTGCACCGGGACACCCCCGTGGCTACACCTTC,CASSSAPGHPRGYTF
NA,TRBJ1-5,TRBV18,NA,TGTGCCAGCTCGCCCGAAGGAATTAGTACGCGGACCCAGCATTTT,CASSPEGISTRTQHF
NA,TRBJ2-2,TRBV7-2,few,TGTGCCAGCAGCTTAGGAGGGACCAACACCGGGGAGCTGTTTTTT,CASSLGGTNTGELFF
NA,TRBJ2-1,TRBV18,few,TGTGCCAGCTCACCTCGACCAGGGGACAATGAGCAGTTCTTC,CASSPRPGDNEQFF
NA,TRBJ1-2,TRBV28,once,TGTGCCAGCAGTCGTTTGGGGGGATTAGACTATGGCTACACCTTC,CASSRLGGLDYGYTF
TRBD1,TRBJ1-5,TRBV6-1,NA,TGTGCCAGCAGCGGGACAGGGCATCAGCCCCAGCATTTT,CASSGTGHQPQHF
NA,TRBJ1-1,TRBV2,few,TGTGCCAGCTATTTTCTGACAGTGAACACTGAAGCTTTCTTT,CASYFLTVNTEAFF
NA,TRBJ2-2,TRBV7-2,few,TGTGCCAGCAGCGCCCATGCTAGGTTGGAGCTGTTTTTT,CASSAHARLELFF
TRBD2,TRBJ2-1,TRBV7-6,few,TGTGCCAGCAGCTTAGTCGGCGGGAGAGCTACGTCCCACAATGAGCAGTTCTTC,CASSLVGGRATSHNEQFF
NA,TRBJ1-3,TRBV7-2,few,TGTGCCAGCAGCTCCTTGGGGGTTGGAAACACCATATATTTT,CASSSLGVGNTIYF
TRBD2,TRBJ2-1,TRBV28,NA,TGTGCCAGCAGTGGAGCGGGAGGATTCTATGAGCAGTTCTTC,CASSGAGGFYEQFF
NA,TRBJ2-1,TRBV5-5,NA,TGTGCCAGCAGTACCCCTTGGGGCCATGAGCAGTTCTTC,CASSTPWGHEQFF
NA,TRBJ2-1,TRBV10-3,few,TGTGCCATCAGTGCCCACGGGCAGGTGGGAGATGAGCAGTTCTTC,CAISAHGQVGDEQFF
NA,TRBJ2-5,TRBV7-3,NA,TGTGCCAGCAGCACCCTACAGGGAGCGACCCAGTACTTC,CASSTLQGATQYF
NA,TRBJ1-2,TRBV4-2,few,TGTGCCAGCAGCCAAGTGGCAGGGGACTATGGCTACACCTTC,CASSQVAGDYGYTF
NA,TRBJ2-1,TRBV7-9,few,TGTGCCAGCAGCTCCTTGGATACTGAGCAGTTCTTC,CASSSLDTEQFF
NA,TRBJ2-3,TRBV7-8,NA,TGTGCCAGCAGCTTAGTGGGGGGGGCTAGCACAGATACGCAGTATTTT,CASSLVGGASTDTQYF
NA,TRBJ2-7,TRBV9,NA,TGTGCCAGCAGCGTAGCCGGAGGCGGGTCGGGCGAGCAGTACTTC,CASSVAGGGSGEQYF
TRBD2,TRBJ2-1,TRBV6-6,NA,TGTGCCAGCAGTTCAAGGCTAGCGGGGAGTTGGGGGTTCTTC,CASSSRLAGSWGFF
NA,TRBJ2-5,TRBV4-2,few,TGTGCCAGCAGCCCCAGCCAGGGGCACCAAGAGACCCAGTACTTC,CASSPSQGHQETQYF
NA,TRBJ1-4,TRBV14,many,TGTGCCAGCAGCCCAACAGGAGTAAAACTGTTTTTT,CASSPTGVKLFF
NA,TRBJ2-1,TRBV7-3,once,TGTGCCAGCAGCTTAACCCCCGGACTCAATGGGCAGTTCTTC,CASSLTPGLNGQFF
NA,TRBJ2-3,TRBV6-1,NA,TGTGCCAGCAGGAGGGGGGCAACCACAGATACGCAGTATTTT,CASRRGATTDTQYF
NA,TRBJ1-4,TRBV6-5,NA,TGTGCCAGCAGTTACTCCGGGGCGCGGAATGAAAAACTGTTTTTT,CASSYSGARNEKLFF
NA,TRBJ1-2,TRBV5-1,few,TGCGCCAGCAGCTTGAACAGCCAGTATGGCTACACCTTC,CASSLNSQYGYTF
NA,TRBJ2-7,TRBV5-1,few,TGCGCCAGCAGCTTGGCAGGACACCTGTCCTACGAGCAGTACTTC,CASSLAGHLSYEQYF
NA,TRBJ1-1,TRBV4-1,NA,TGCGCCAGCAGCCAAGAATTTAGGGGAACTGAAGCTTTCTTT,CASSQEFRGTEAFF
NA,TRBJ2-5,TRBV7-8,few,TGTGCCAGCAGCTTAGAGCGAACAGTGGAGACCCAGTACTTC,CASSLERTVETQYF
NA,TRBJ2-3,TRBV18,few,TGTGCCAGCTCACCACGGCGGGGGAGACAGGCAGATACGCAGTATTTT,CASSPRRGRQADTQYF
NA,TRBJ2-7,TRBV10-3,NA,TGTGCCATCAGTGTTGAGGTCTCCTACGAGCAGTACTTC,CAISVEVSYEQYF
NA,TRBJ2-5,TRBV9,few,TGTGCCAGCAGCGTAGGATTGGGGCTCCAAGAGACCCAGTACTTC,CASSVGLGLQETQYF
TRBD1,TRBJ2-7,TRBV15,NA,TGTGCCACCAGCCGTCGGGACAGCTCCTACGAGCAGTACTTC,CATSRRDSSYEQYF
TRBD1,TRBJ1-1,TRBV18,NA,TGTGCCAGCTCACGGGACAGTGAAGGTAGGGAAGCTTTCTTT,CASSRDSEGREAFF
NA,TRBJ1-2,TRBV18,few,TGTGCCAGCTCACCATTACAAGGGGGGTATGGCTACACCTTC,CASSPLQGGYGYTF
NA,TRBJ2-3,TRBV7-2,NA,TGTGCCAGCAGCCCACTTATGGGTGCGGATACGCAGTATTTT,CASSPLMGADTQYF
TRBD1,TRBJ2-4,TRBV7-9,few,TGTGCCAGCAGCCCACCAACCGGACGGACAGGTCAGGCCAAAAACATTCAGTACTTC,CASSPPTGRTGQAKNIQYF
TRBD1,TRBJ2-1,TRBV7-3,NA,TGTGCCAGCAGCGTGGGACCGGGACAGGGACAAGGTGAGCAGTTCTTC,CASSVGPGQGQGEQFF
NA,TRBJ1-2,TRBV9,NA,TGTGCCAGCAGCGTAGACCCCAGGCTTAACTATGGCTACACCTTC,CASSVDPRLNYGYTF
NA,TRBJ2-1,TRBV14,few,TGTGCCAGCAGCCAAAGGGGACCCTACAATGAGCAGTTCTTC,CASSQRGPYNEQFF
NA,TRBJ1-4,TRBV5-1,NA,TGCGCCAGCAGCTTGGGGACGGCTGCTCATGAAAAACTGTTTTTT,CASSLGTAAHEKLFF
TRBD2,TRBJ2-5,TRBV5-4,few,TGTGCCAGCAGCTCGACAGCGGGAGGGCAAGAGACCCAGTACTTC,CASSSTAGGQETQYF
NA,TRBJ2-1,TRBV4-2,NA,TGTGCCAGCAGCTTGGGAGAGACTACACAGTTCTTC,CASSLGETTQFF
NA,TRBJ2-3,TRBV5-4,few,TGTGCCAGCAGGGAGGGACTCACGGGGCCAGATACGCAGTATTTT,CASREGLTGPDTQYF
NA,TRBJ1-2,TRBV2,few,TGTGCCAGCGGAGCGCCTGGTTCGGGGAATCGAGGCTACACCTTC,CASGAPGSGNRGYTF
NA,TRBJ2-4,TRBV7-2,many,TGTGCCAGCAGCTTAGCGCGAGACATTCAGTACTTC,CASSLARDIQYF
NA,TRBJ1-1,TRBV19,NA,TGTGCCAGTAGTATGGCCACATTGAACACTGAAGCTTTCTTT,CASSMATLNTEAFF
NA,TRBJ2-7,TRBV9,few,TGTGCCAGCAGCGTAAGTGTTGGAGAGCAGTACTTC,CASSVSVGEQYF
NA,TRBJ2-2,TRBV7-3,few,TGTGCCAGCAGCGCCAATTGGGCCGGGGAGCTGTTTTTT,CASSANWAGELFF
NA,TRBJ1-4,TRBV25-1,NA,TGTGCCAGCAGTAAAGACAGAAGGAATGAAAAACTGTTTTTT,CASSKDRRNEKLFF
NA,TRBJ1-2,TRBV10-3,NA,TGTGCCATCAGTGCCTCAACAGGAGATGGCTACACCTTC,CAISASTGDGYTF
NA,TRBJ2-1,TRBV7-2,NA,TGTGCCAGCAGCGCGCGAGGAGTCAATGAGCAGTTCTTC,CASSARGVNEQFF